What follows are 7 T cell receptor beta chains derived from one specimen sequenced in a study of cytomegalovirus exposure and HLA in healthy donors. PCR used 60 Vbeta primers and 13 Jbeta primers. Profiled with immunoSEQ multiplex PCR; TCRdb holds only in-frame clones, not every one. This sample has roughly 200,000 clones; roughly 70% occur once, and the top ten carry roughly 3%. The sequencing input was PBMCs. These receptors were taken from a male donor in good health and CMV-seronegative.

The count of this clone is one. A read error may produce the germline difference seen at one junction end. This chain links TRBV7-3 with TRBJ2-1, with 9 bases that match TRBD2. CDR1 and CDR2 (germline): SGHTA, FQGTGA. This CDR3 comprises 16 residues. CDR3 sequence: CSSSQIAGAAPVEQFF. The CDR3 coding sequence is TGTTCCAGCAGCCAAATAGCGGGAGCCGCCCCGGTTGAGCAGTTCTTC.

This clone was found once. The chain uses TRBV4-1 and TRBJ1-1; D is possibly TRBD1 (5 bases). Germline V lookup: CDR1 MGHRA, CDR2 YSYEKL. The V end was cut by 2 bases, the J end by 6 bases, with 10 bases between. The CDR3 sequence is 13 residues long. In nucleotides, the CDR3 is TGCGCCAGCAGCCAACTGCCAGGGCCTGAAGCTTTCTTT. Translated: CASSQLPGPEAFF.

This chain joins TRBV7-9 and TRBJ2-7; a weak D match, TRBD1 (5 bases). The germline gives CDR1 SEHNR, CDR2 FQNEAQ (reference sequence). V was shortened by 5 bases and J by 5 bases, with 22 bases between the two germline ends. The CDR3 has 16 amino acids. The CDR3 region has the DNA TGTGCCAGCAGCATGACAGTCTCTTTATCCTTTAACGAGCAGTACTTC. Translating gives CASSMTVSLSFNEQYF.

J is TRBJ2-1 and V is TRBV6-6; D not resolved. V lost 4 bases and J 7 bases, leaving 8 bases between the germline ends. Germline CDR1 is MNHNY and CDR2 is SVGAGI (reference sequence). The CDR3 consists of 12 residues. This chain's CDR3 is CASSFSVNEQFF. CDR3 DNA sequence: TGTGCCAGCAGTTTTTCTGTGAATGAGCAGTTCTTC.

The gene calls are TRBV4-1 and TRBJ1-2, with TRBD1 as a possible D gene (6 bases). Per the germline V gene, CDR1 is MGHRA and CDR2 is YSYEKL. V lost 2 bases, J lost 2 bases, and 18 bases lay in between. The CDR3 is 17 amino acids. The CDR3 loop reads CASSQFAEGDPNYGYTF. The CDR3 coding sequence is TGCGCCAGCAGCCAATTTGCCGAGGGGGACCCCAACTATGGCTACACCTTC.

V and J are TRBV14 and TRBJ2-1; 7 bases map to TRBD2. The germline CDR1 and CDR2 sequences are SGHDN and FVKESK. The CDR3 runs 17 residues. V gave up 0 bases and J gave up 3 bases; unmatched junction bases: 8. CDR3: CASSQDLGGGLYNEQFF. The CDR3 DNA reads TGTGCCAGCAGCCAAGATCTGGGCGGGGGACTCTACAATGAGCAGTTCTTC. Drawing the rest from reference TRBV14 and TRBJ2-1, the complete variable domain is EAGVTQFPSHSVIEKGQTVTLRCDPISGHDNLYWYRRVMGKEIKFLLHFVKESKQDESGMPNNRFLAERTGGTYSTLKVQPAELEDSGVYFCASSQDLGGGLYNEQFFGPGTRLTVL.

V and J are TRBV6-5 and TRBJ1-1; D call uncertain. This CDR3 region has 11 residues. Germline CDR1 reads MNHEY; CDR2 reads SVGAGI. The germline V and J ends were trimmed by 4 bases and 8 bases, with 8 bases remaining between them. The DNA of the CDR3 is TGTGCCAGCAGTTTCGGTCCGGAAGCTTTCTTT. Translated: CASSFGPEAFF.